Presented here are 3 T cell receptor beta chains from one specimen sequenced in a study of T cell changes during pregnancy in multiple sclerosis. Generated by immunoSEQ multiplex PCR, the TCRdb table keeps only in-frame clones and is missing some. There are 79,000 or so clones in the sample; approximately 90% occur only once, and 0.21% lies in the top ten. This material consisted of CD4+ T cells from peripheral blood mononuclear cells, taken before pregnancy. These receptors all come from a female donor with multiple sclerosis, enrolled in a pregnancy study.

The gene calls are TRBV5-1 and TRBJ2-5; 7 nucleotides match TRBD2. J lost 4 bases, V lost 3 bases, and 12 bases had no gene match. This CDR3 is built from 16 residues. Germline V gene sequence: CDR1 SGHRS, CDR2 YFSETQ. Written as DNA, the CDR3 is TGCGCCAGCAGCTCCTCACCCCCTAGCGGAGGAGAGACCCAGTACTTC. Its translation is CASSSSPPSGGETQYF.

This clone has only one observation. The rearrangement links TRBV30 to TRBJ1-2, with 7 nucleotides matching TRBD1. The CDR3 extends over 12 amino acids. Germline V gene lookup returns CDR1 GTSNPN and CDR2 SVGIG (reference sequence). This CDR3 is CAGTNTGAGYTF. The CDR3 region has the DNA TGTGCTGGAACCAACACAGGGGCTGGCTACACCTTC.

The V gene is TRBV5-6, the J gene TRBJ1-2; a weak D match, TRBD1 (5 bases). Germline assignment: CDR1 SGHDT and CDR2 YYEEEE. V was pared by 4 bases and J by 3 bases, with 22 bases between. The CDR3 has 17 residues. CDR3 sequence (DNA): TGTGCCAGCAGCCTATTACCAACGAACACAGGAGACTATGGCTACACCTTC. It specifies CASSLLPTNTGDYGYTF. Filled out from reference TRBV5-6 and TRBJ1-2, the complete variable domain reads DAGVTQSPTHLIKTRGQQVTLRCSPKSGHDTVSWYQQALGQGPQFIFQYYEEEERQRGNFPDRFSGHQFPNYSSELNVNALLLGDSALYLCASSLLPTNTGDYGYTFGSGTRLTVV.